The source of this T cell receptor (beta chain) is a study of shared clonotypes between healthy human individuals (dated by TCRdb to the early 2020s). Regarding the study in general: The cohort included a few men and a couple of women between 18 and 49 years of age. To estimate repertoire size and how much clonotypes are shared between individuals, the study performed deep sequencing of blood TCR repertoires from 4 to 6 healthy adults. Different laboratories and diverse techniques were used to prepare libraries and sequence TCR repertoires, to increase sequencing depth and limit assay-specific biases. Each donor's leukapheresis produced roughly between roughly 0.85 and 10 billion PBMCs.

The donors were healthy, HIV-negative adults with no recently reported acute infections or vaccinations. Every donor was a Caucasian adult residing in Nashville, Tennessee, USA. For unsorted samples, approximately 89 million PBMCs were counted, and genomic DNA was extracted using the QIAamp DNA Blood Mini kit. Blood was obtained by leukapheresis, after which PBMCs were separated by Ficoll-Histopaque density gradient centrifugation and cryopreserved in liquid nitrogen vapor phase. General conclusions and limits of the study: Pairwise subsampling indicated that sequencing depth was expected to affect the degree of clonotype sharing among donors. Only blood was sampled, and tissue TCR repertoires likely differ from those in blood. Because the study included only a small number of donors, the genetic and exposure-history diversity represented was limited.

The germline V gene specifies SNHLY as CDR1 and FYNNEI as CDR2. Spanning cysteine to phenylalanine, the CDR3 consists of 13 amino acids. Only the CDR3 portion is preserved as DNA: 39 bases, with reading frame beginning at the first base. The V end gives up 6 bases and the J end 3 bases, leaving 5 bases in the junction not matched to a gene. Using the deep immunoSEQ assay, TCR CDR3 regions were amplified from genomic DNA by multiplex PCR. For each cell subset, the extracted genomic DNA was distributed evenly across all wells of several immunoSEQ 96-well plates, and each plate served as one replicate. For unsorted PBMC, each replicate PCR was loaded with roughly 330 ng genomic DNA, equivalent to 25,000 to 35,000 T cell genomes. Ten immunoSEQ deep assay plates were used to sequence the unsorted PBMC genomic DNA. The purified libraries were quantified using a Qubit 3.0 fluorometer, sized with a Bioanalyzer 2100, and then quantified again using the KAPA Library Quantification kit. Every immunoSEQ 96-well plate was sequenced on a dedicated single-read 150-cycle Illumina NextSeq 550 flow cell. Per the source publication's procedure: Because the immunoSEQ output held only junctional sequences and lacked quality scores, the filtering could not match the filtering applied to full-length reads. Sequences were annotated with PyIR, a Python wrapper for IgBLAST v1.9, using IMGT germline references to assign V/J genes and CDR3. Reads were filtered out if the reads had weak V/J assignments (E-value above 1e-6), no CDR3, stop codons, out-of-frame junctions, or ambiguous translated residues. A V3J clonotype was defined by an identical inferred V gene, J gene, and CDR3 amino acid sequence. Percentage overlap between repertoires was calculated by dividing the number of shared unique clonotypes by the size of the smaller repertoire. RTK rarefaction, the Chao1 estimator, and Recon v2.1 estimates of unobserved clonotypes were used to assess repertoire richness. The immuneACCESS repertoire file appears here via TCRdb, limited to in-frame rearrangements. These files lack a portion of the clones; in checked studies, under half of the deficit traces to unresolved V genes, and the cause of the others is not known. The DNA gave D and trimming, while V, J and clone size come from that table. Here the sample has fewer than 600,000 clones; roughly three quarters occur a single time. The top ten hold more than 10% of the sample.

With respect to this clone: The antigen this receptor binds is unknown. Within one base of it there is no much larger clone, and no base qualities were kept.

The receptor's source is a middle-aged woman in good health. Some clones in this sample may be carry-over from other donors' samples. The receptor chain draws on TRBV2 and TRBJ2-7; TRBD1 agrees with 7 junctional bases. Input material: PBMCs. The CDR3 corresponds to CASRGRDSYEQYF. The sequenced DNA is TGTGCCAGCAGAGGCCGGGACAGCTACGAGCAGTACTTC.